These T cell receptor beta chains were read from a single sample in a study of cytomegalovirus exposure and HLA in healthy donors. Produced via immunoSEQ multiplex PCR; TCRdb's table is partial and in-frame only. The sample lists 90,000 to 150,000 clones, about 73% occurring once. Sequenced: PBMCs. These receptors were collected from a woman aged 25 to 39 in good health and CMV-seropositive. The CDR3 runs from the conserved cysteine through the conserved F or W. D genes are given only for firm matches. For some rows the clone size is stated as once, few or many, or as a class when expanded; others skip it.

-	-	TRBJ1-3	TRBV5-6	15	TGTGCCAGCAGCTATACACGGGGAGCTGGAAACACCATATATTTT	CASSYTRGAGNTIYF
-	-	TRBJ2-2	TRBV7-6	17	TGTGCCAGCAGCTTAGTCTCCGGCCTGGGGCGCACCGGGGAGCTGTTTTTT	CASSLVSGLGRTGELFF
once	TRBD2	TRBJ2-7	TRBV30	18	TGTGCCTGGAGAAATCCCAGGACTAGCGGGGGGAATATCTACGAGCAGTACTTC	CAWRNPRTSGGNIYEQYF
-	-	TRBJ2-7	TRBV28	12	TGTGCCAGCACCCGACAGGACTACGAGCAGTACTTC	CASTRQDYEQYF
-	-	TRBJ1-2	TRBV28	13	TGTGCCAGCAGTTTTGACGGGAACTATGGCTACACCTTC	CASSFDGNYGYTF
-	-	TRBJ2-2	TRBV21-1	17	TGTGCCAGCACTCACATGACCGGGACAGGGAACACCGGGGAGCTGTTTTTT	CASTHMTGTGNTGELFF
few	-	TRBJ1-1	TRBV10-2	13	TGCGCCAGCAGTGAAACGGGGTCCGATGAAGCTTTCTTT	CASSETGSDEAFF
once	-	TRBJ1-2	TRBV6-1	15	TGTGCCAGCAGTCGGGGCGGGGGGTCTAACTATGGCTACACCTTC	CASSRGGGSNYGYTF
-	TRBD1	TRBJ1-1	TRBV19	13	TGTGCCAGTAAGGCCAGGGGGCTGACTGAAGCTTTCTTT	CASKARGLTEAFF
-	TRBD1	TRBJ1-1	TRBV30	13	TGTGCCTGGGAGACAGGGGGTCGCACTGAAGCTTTCTTT	CAWETGGRTEAFF
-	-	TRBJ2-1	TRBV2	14	TGTGCCAGCACCGTGATACGCCCAACAGGTGAGCAGTTCTTC	CASTVIRPTGEQFF
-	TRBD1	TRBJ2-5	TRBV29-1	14	TGCAGCGTTGACCCGGGACAGGGACCGGAGACCCAGTACTTC	CSVDPGQGPETQYF
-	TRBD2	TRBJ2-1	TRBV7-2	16	TGTGCCAGCAGCCAACAGACTAGCGGGGCAATCAATGAGCAGTTCTTC	CASSQQTSGAINEQFF
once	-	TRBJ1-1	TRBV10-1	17	TGCGCCAGCCCTGCTCGAGAGGGTGCAGGGCAGGGGACTGAAGCTTTCTTT	CASPAREGAGQGTEAFF
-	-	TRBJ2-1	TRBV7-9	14	TGTGCCAGCAGCTTAAAACAGGGGAACGGGAGGCAGTTCTTC	CASSLKQGNGRQFF
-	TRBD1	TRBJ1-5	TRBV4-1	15	TGCGCCAGCAGCTATACCCAGGACAGGGGACCTCCCCAGCATTTT	CASSYTQDRGPPQHF
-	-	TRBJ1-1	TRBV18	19	TGTGCCAGCTCACCGTTGCCATGGGGAAGCGGTCTAGGGAACACTGAAGCTTTCTTT	CASSPLPWGSGLGNTEAFF
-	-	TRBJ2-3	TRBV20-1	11	TGCAGTGCTACTGGACAGAGTACGCAGTATTTT	CSATGQSTQYF
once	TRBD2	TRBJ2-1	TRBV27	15	TGTGCCAGCAGTCCCGGGACTAGCGGGGCCAATGAGCAGTTCTTC	CASSPGTSGANEQFF
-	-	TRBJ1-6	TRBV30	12	TGTGCCTCCAACTACCCTAATTCACCCCTCCACTTT	CASNYPNSPLHF
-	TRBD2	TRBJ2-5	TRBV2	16	TGTGCCAGCAGGCCGGGACTAGCGGTACTACAAGAGACCCAGTACTTC	CASRPGLAVLQETQYF
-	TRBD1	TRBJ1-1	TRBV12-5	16	TGTGCTAGTGGTTTGGCTACCGGGACAGGGGACACTGAAGCTTTCTTT	CASGLATGTGDTEAFF
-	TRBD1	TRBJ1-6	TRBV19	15	TGTGCCAGTAGTTCGCGGACAGGACTAAATTCACCCCTCCACTTT	CASSSRTGLNSPLHF
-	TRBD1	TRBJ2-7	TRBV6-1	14	TGTGCCAGCACCGGGACAGGGTTTTTGGCCGAGCAGTACTTC	CASTGTGFLAEQYF
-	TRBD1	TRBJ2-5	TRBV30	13	TGTGCCTGCCGAGGACAGGACCAAGAGACCCAGTACTTC	CACRGQDQETQYF
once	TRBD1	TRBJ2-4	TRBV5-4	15	TGTGCCAGCAGCCCCTCGGGACAGGGCACCAACATTCAGTACTTC	CASSPSGQGTNIQYF
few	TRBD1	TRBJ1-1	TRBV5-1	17	TGCGCCAGCAGCCCGGGACAGGGAAACCGCCTGAGCGGTGAAGCTTTCTTT	CASSPGQGNRLSGEAFF
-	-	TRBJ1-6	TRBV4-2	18	TGTGCCAGCAGCCAAGATGGGGGGAGCGGGGGAACGAATTCACCCCTCCACTTT	CASSQDGGSGGTNSPLHF
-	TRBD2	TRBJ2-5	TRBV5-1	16	TGCGCCAGCAGAAATGGACTAGCGGGGCTGCAAGAGACCCAGTACTTC	CASRNGLAGLQETQYF
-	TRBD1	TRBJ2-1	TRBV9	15	TGTGCCAGCAGCTTCAGACATACAGGGGTCAATGAGCAGTTCTTC	CASSFRHTGVNEQFF
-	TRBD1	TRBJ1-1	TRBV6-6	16	TGTGCCAGCAGTTACCCCCTCGCGGACAGGGAAGGCATTGCTTTCTTT	CASSYPLADREGIAFF
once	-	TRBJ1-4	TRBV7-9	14	TGTGCCAGCAGCTTCGGGGACAACCATGAAAAACTGTTTTTT	CASSFGDNHEKLFF
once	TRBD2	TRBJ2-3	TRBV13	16	TGTGCCAGCAGCCTAGCTAGCGGGGGGGCCACAGATACGCAGTATTTT	CASSLASGGATDTQYF
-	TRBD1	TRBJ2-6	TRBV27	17	TGTGCCAGCAGTCACAGGGGGTACCGCTCTGGGGCCAACGTCCTGACTTTC	CASSHRGYRSGANVLTF
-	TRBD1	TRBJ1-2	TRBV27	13	TGTGCCAGCAGCGTGGGACAGGGCTATGGCTACACCTTC	CASSVGQGYGYTF
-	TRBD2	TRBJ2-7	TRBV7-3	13	TGTGCCAGCAGCCCCCGGGAGGGGTGGGAGCAGTACTTC	CASSPREGWEQYF
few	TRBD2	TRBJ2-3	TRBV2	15	TGTGCCAGCACCCGCGACGGGGGGGGCTTGAATACGCAGTATTTT	CASTRDGGGLNTQYF